Listed here are 6 T cell receptor beta chains from one sample, sequenced in a study of CD8 T cells in ankylosing spondylitis (dated 2017 in TCRdb). The method behind the library was 5' RACE. Reads for this sample came from an Illumina MiSeq. TCRdb redid the processing of the public reads, applying fastp at Q25 and MiXCR, and retained in-frame beta chains. Merged by CDR3 protein, the rows form single entries marked with the most common genes and DNA. Counted in this sample were some 37,000 distinct CDR3 sequences; 16% of them appeared once. Around 50% of the sample belongs to the ten largest clones. The specimen sequenced was blood. The receptors originated from a male donor with ankylosing spondylitis or in good health (not recorded which).

This clonotype showed up just a few times. This chain's CDR3 is CASSLTGVDTQYF. CDR3 bases: TGCGCCAGCAGCTTAACAGGGGTAGATACGCAGTATTTT. The chain links TRBV5-1 to TRBJ2-3; 7 positions match TRBD1. This CDR3 has 13 residues. V was clipped by 2 bases and J by 5 bases; unmatched bases: 2. Per the germline V gene, CDR1 is SGHRS and CDR2 is YFSETQ.

The chain employs TRBV5-1 and TRBJ1-1; the D gene is possibly TRBD1 (5 bases). Germline V gene lookup returns CDR1 SGHRS and CDR2 YFSETQ. This CDR3 is 14 amino acids long. V was trimmed by 4 bases and J by 10 bases, leaving 20 bases between them. CDR3 sequence: CASSAIRGELGAFF. The DNA of the CDR3 is TGCGCCAGCAGCGCCATTCGGGGCGAATTGGGAGCTTTCTTT.

This clonotype was recorded many times. The chain uses TRBV7-9 and TRBJ2-7; no clear D. The CDR3 loop spans 14 amino acids. V was clipped by 5 bases and J by 3 bases, with 14 bases between them. The germline CDR1 and CDR2 sequences are SEHNR and FQNEAQ (reference sequence). The CDR3 coding sequence is TGTGCCAGCAGCCTTAACGGTGGGGACTACGAGCAGTACGTC. Translation gives CASSLNGGDYEQYV.

This clonotype was detected a few times. This chain connects TRBV11-2 to TRBJ2-1; 8 nucleotides agree with TRBD2. J was trimmed by 4 bases and V by 1 base; bases with no gene match: 3. Germline V CDR1 and CDR2: SGHAT, FQNNGV. The CDR3 loop spans 15 amino acids. The CDR3: CASSLGLAGYNEQFF. The CDR3 DNA reads TGTGCCAGCAGCTTAGGTTTAGCGGGGTACAATGAGCAGTTCTTC.

This clonotype was observed a few times. V gene TRBV20-1 combines with J gene TRBJ1-5; 9 nucleotides match TRBD1. V was pared by 4 bases and J by 5 bases, with 3 bases of the junction left unmatched. The CDR3 covers 13 residues. Looked up from germline, CDR1 is DFQATT and CDR2 is SNEGSKA (reference sequence). For the CDR3, the DNA is TGCAGTGCTAATCGGGACAGGGATCAGCCCCAGCATTTT. Residues: CSANRDRDQPQHF.

In its sample, this clonotype was seen a few times. This chain joins TRBV20-1 and TRBJ2-3; the D is unclear. Germline V CDR1 and CDR2: DFQATT, SNEGSKA (reference sequence). The CDR3 length is 14 residues. Trimming shortened V by 5 bases and J by 4 bases, and 16 bases separated the two germline ends. The CDR3: CSASPPDRADTQYF. The CDR3 DNA is TGCAGTGCTTCCCCCCCAGACCGGGCAGATACGCAGTATTTT.